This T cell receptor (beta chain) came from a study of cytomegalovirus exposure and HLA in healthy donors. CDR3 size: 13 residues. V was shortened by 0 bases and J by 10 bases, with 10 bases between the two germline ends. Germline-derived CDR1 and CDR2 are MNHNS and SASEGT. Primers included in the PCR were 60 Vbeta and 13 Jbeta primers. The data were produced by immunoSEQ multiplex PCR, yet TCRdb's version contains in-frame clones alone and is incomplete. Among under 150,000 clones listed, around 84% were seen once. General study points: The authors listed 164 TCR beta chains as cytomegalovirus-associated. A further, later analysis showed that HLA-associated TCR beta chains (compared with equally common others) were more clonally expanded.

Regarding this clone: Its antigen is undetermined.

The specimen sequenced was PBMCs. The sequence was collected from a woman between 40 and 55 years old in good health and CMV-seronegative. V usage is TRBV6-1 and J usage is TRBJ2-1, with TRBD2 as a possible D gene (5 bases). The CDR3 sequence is CASSEAPGFEQFF. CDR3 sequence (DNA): TGTGCCAGCAGTGAAGCGCCGGGATTCGAGCAGTTCTTC.